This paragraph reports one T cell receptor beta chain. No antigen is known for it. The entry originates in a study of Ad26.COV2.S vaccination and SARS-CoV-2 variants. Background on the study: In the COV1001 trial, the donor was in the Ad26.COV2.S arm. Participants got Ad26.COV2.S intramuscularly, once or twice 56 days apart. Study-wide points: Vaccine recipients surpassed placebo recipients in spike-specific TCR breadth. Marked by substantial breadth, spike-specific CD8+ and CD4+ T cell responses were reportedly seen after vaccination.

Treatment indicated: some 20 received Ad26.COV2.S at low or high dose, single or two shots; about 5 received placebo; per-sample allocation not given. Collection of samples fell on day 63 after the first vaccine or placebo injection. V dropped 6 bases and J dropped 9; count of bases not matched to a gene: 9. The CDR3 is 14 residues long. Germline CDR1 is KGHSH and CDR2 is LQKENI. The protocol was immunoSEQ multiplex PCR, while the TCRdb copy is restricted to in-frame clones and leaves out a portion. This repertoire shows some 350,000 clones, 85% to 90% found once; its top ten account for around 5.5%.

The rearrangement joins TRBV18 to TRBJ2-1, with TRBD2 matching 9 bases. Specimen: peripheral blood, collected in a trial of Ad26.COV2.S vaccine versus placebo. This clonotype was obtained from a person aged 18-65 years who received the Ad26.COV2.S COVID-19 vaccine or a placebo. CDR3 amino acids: CASSQAGGPGEQFF. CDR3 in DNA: TGTGCCAGCTCCCAGGCGGGGGGGCCGGGTGAGCAGTTCTTC.